The 24 T cell receptor beta chains listed next were all sequenced from one sample in a study of T cells after yellow fever vaccination. TCRdb itself ran the 5' RACE reads through MiXCR, one entry per CDR3 protein. This table holds about 220,000 distinct CDR3 sequences, approximately 3.2% found once. The specimen comprised CD4+ T cells sorted from PBMCs, sampled 10 days after the yellow fever booster vaccination. Every receptor here comes from a man aged 18-30 years who received the YFV17D yellow fever vaccine.

The rearrangement uses TRBV12-3 or TRBV12-4 and TRBJ2-7, with 13 bases lining up with TRBD2. With V trimmed by 6 bases and J by 2 bases, 4 bases remained unmatched. This CDR3 contains 15 residues. CDR3 bases: TGTGCCAGCAGCCTCGGGACTAGCGGGGCCTACGAGCAGTACTTC. Residues: CASSLGTSGAYEQYF.

This clonotype was observed at least ten times. The rearrangement links TRBV30 to TRBJ1-5, with no clear D. Germline CDR1 and CDR2: GTSNPN and SVGIG (reference sequence). The CDR3 runs to 13 residues. Trimming shortened V by 0 bases and J by 7 bases, and 10 bases separated the two germline ends. CDR3 nucleotides: TGTGCCTGGAGTGTCATGGTAGGGCAGCCCCAGCATTTT. This translates into CAWSVMVGQPQHF.

In its sample, this clonotype was seen many times. The chain joins TRBV5-1 to TRBJ2-2, with D hard to call. Germline V gene lookup returns CDR1 SGHRS and CDR2 YFSETQ. This CDR3 comprises 14 residues. Between the trimmed V and J ends, which lost 0 bases and 6 bases, there was a span of 9 bases. The CDR3 is CASSLESPAGELFF. CDR3 DNA: TGCGCCAGCAGCTTGGAGTCCCCGGCCGGGGAGCTGTTTTTT. Complete variable domain (other parts from reference TRBV5-1 and TRBJ2-2): KAGVTQTPRYLIKTRGQQVTLSCSPISGHRSVSWYQQTPGQGLQFLFEYFSETQRNKGNFPGRFSGRQFSNSRSEMNVSTLELGDSALYLCASSLESPAGELFFGEGSRLTVL.

The sample holds a few counts of this clonotype. V usage is TRBV7-2 and J usage is TRBJ2-5; possible D gene TRBD2, 6 bases. Germline V gene data show CDR1 as SGHTA and CDR2 as FQGNSA. Trimming took off 8 bases at V and 0 bases at J, with 16 bases between the two ends. The CDR3 is 15 residues long. The CDR3 protein is CASGIAGYYQETQYF. The CDR3 DNA sequence: TGTGCCAGCGGTATTGCGGGGTACTACCAAGAGACCCAGTACTTC. Based on the CDR3 plus reference TRBV7-2 and TRBJ2-5, the full variable domain is GAGVSQSPSNKVTEKGKDVELRCDPISGHTALYWYRQSLGQGLEFLIYFQGNSAPDKSGLPSDRFSAERTGGSVSTLTIQRTQQEDSAVYLCASGIAGYYQETQYFGPGTRLLVL.

This clonotype was counted at least ten times. The chain carries TRBV4-3 and TRBJ2-3, with TRBD2 as a possible D gene (6 bases). CDR1 is LGHNA and CDR2 is YSLEER in the germline V gene. The CDR3 is made up of 14 amino acids. Trimming took off 3 bases at V and 2 bases at J, with 9 bases between the two ends. The CDR3 here is CASSQRGYTDTQYF. The CDR3 DNA sequence: TGCGCCAGCAGCCAGCGGGGCTACACAGATACGCAGTATTTT.

The gene calls are TRBV7-2 and TRBJ1-3, with D perhaps matching TRBD1 (6 bases). Germline CDR1 and CDR2: SGHTA and FQGNSA. The CDR3 totals 15 residues. V gave up 1 base and J gave up 7 bases, with 14 bases separating them. DNA of the CDR3: TGTGCCAGCAGCTTAGGACAGGCCCCGACGAACACCATATATTTT. This encodes CASSLGQAPTNTIYF.

The chain is built from TRBV4-1 and TRBJ1-6, with no clear D. Germline V CDR1 and CDR2: MGHRA, YSYEKL. V dropped 0 bases and J dropped 9 bases, with 27 bases sitting between them. This CDR3 contains 20 residues. The chain's CDR3 is CASSQDFVAGRGYIRSPLHF. CDR3 nucleotides: TGCGCCAGCAGCCAAGATTTCGTGGCAGGTAGAGGTTATATTCGTTCACCCCTCCACTTT.

This clonotype has a count of ten or more. The V call is TRBV5-1, the J call TRBJ2-1; 8 positions agree with TRBD2. Germline-derived CDR1 and CDR2 are SGHRS and YFSETQ. V shed 1 base and J 9 bases; nucleotides not matched to a gene: 9. The CDR3 contains 15 residues. Here the CDR3 DNA reads TGCGCCAGCAGCTTGACAGCGGGGGCCCCGGGTGAGCAGTTCTTC. The encoded protein is CASSLTAGAPGEQFF.

In this sample, this clonotype turned up many times. V gene TRBV4-2 combines with J gene TRBJ1-4; D is possibly TRBD1 (5 bases). The CDR3 totals 15 residues. Trimming left V 4 bases short and J 8 bases short, with 17 bases between. Germline-derived CDR1 and CDR2 are LGHNA and YNFKEQ. CDR3 sequence (DNA): TGTGCCAGCAGCCCTGGCTACGGGGGTCGGGAAAAACTGTTTTTT. As protein: CASSPGYGGREKLFF.

This clonotype came up a few times. CDR3 protein: CASSWGAVGTEAFF. CDR3 DNA sequence: TGTGCCAGCAGTTGGGGGGCCGTTGGGACTGAAGCTTTCTTT. The chain carries TRBV6-5 and TRBJ1-1; D is perhaps TRBD1 (6 bases). Germline V gene lookup returns CDR1 MNHEY and CDR2 SVGAGI. This CDR3 spans 14 amino acids. V lost 4 bases to trimming and J lost 5 bases, with 14 bases between them.

This clonotype was observed at least ten times. The rearrangement links TRBV7-9 to TRBJ2-7, with 10 bases aligning to TRBD2. Germline CDR1 is SEHNR and CDR2 is FQNEAQ (reference sequence). The CDR3 length is 15 residues. Losses at the gene ends were 1 base for V and 3 bases for J; bases not matched to a gene: 3. The CDR3 region is CASSLVAGGNYEQYF. The CDR3 DNA follows: TGTGCCAGCAGCTTAGTAGCGGGGGGCAACTACGAGCAGTACTTC.

Many counts were recorded for this clonotype. This chain joins TRBV12-3 or TRBV12-4 and TRBJ1-2, with D tentatively TRBD1 (5 bases). V dropped 1 base and J dropped 8 bases, with 8 bases sitting between them. The length of the CDR3 is 12 residues. CDR3 region: CASSLEGTGYTF. In DNA, the CDR3 is TGTGCCAGCAGTTTAGAGGGGACCGGCTACACCTTC.

At least ten counts were recorded for this clonotype. The chain joins TRBV12-3 or TRBV12-4 to TRBJ2-7; D gene unclear. Trimming left V 0 bases short and J 3 bases short, with 9 bases between. This CDR3 has 14 residues. CDR3 sequence: CASSLASWGYEQYV. The CDR3 DNA follows: TGTGCCAGCAGTTTAGCGAGTTGGGGCTACGAGCAGTACGTC.

This clonotype showed up just a few times. This chain joins TRBV7-9 and TRBJ2-7; 8 bases are shared with TRBD1. Losses at the gene ends were 1 base for V and 8 bases for J; bases not matched to a gene: 4. Germline V gene data show CDR1 as SEHNR and CDR2 as FQNEAQ (reference sequence). The CDR3 covers 13 residues. The CDR3, as DNA: TGTGCCAGCAGCTTAGAAGCAGGGGGCCAGCAGTACGTC. It yields the protein CASSLEAGGQQYV.

This clonotype was detected many times. The CDR3 region has the DNA TGCAGTGCTACCGCTATGACAGGTAGCACAGATACGCAGTATTTT. It codes for CSATAMTGSTDTQYF. The V gene is TRBV20-1, the J gene TRBJ2-3, with D possibly TRBD1 on 6 matching bases. Germline assignment: CDR1 DFQATT and CDR2 SNEGSKA (reference sequence). This CDR3 has 15 amino acids. The V and J ends lost 4 bases and 0 bases respectively, with 14 bases between them.

This clonotype was detected a few times. The chain couples TRBV20-1 to TRBJ2-6, with 7 bases identical to TRBD1. In germline, CDR1 is DFQATT, CDR2 SNEGSKA (reference sequence). The junction had 2 bases not matched to a gene; V was cut back by 6 bases and J by 0 bases. The CDR3 contains 14 residues. The CDR3 coding sequence is TGCAGTGCAGCAGGGGGCTCTGGGGCCAACGTCCTGACTTTC. This translates into CSAAGGSGANVLTF.

The genes are TRBV2 and TRBJ1-5; D call uncertain. Trimming pared 6 bases from V and 3 bases from J, leaving 21 bases between. CDR1 is SNHLY, CDR2 FYNNEI, per germline. This CDR3 comprises 17 residues. This CDR3 is CASRLLDGNSFNQPQHF. CDR3 DNA: TGTGCCAGCAGACTCCTCGATGGGAACAGCTTCAATCAGCCCCAGCATTTT.

The chain is built from TRBV20-1 and TRBJ2-7; D call uncertain. V was pared by 4 bases and J by 2 bases, with 9 bases between. The germline V gene encodes CDR1 DFQATT and CDR2 SNEGSKA (reference sequence). The CDR3 totals 12 residues. CDR3 nucleotide sequence: TGCAGTGCTAATGACGAGACCTACGAGCAGTACTTC. Its protein product is CSANDETYEQYF.

This chain uses TRBV7-2 with TRBJ2-1; 8 nucleotides match TRBD1. The V gene end was trimmed by 4 bases and the J gene end by 0 bases; junction bases not matched to a gene: 2. There are 15 residues in the CDR3. Germline V gene lookup returns CDR1 SGHTA and CDR2 FQGNSA. The CDR3 reads CASSSDRGSYNEQFF. Here the CDR3 DNA reads TGTGCCAGCAGCTCCGACAGGGGCTCCTACAATGAGCAGTTCTTC.

This clonotype appeared many times. CDR3 amino acids: CSVVSGGWSEAFF. As DNA, the CDR3 is TGCAGCGTTGTGTCGGGTGGATGGTCTGAAGCTTTCTTT. The V gene is TRBV29-1, the J gene TRBJ1-1; D remains ambiguous. The ends were cut back, 4 bases at V and 6 bases at J, with 15 bases in the middle. Germline loops: CDR1 SQVTM, CDR2 ANQGSEA. The CDR3 is made up of 13 amino acids.

The chain is built from TRBV12-3 or TRBV12-4 and TRBJ2-3; TRBD1 matches 8 bases. The CDR3 contains 15 residues. The trim removed 5 bases at V and 3 bases at J, leaving 7 bases unmatched. CDR3 sequence reads: CASSPRGQGTDTQYF. CDR3 bases: TGTGCCAGCAGTCCCAGAGGACAGGGTACAGATACGCAGTATTTT.

There are many counts of this clonotype. The chain links TRBV11-2 to TRBJ2-2; 9 nucleotides align to TRBD1. CDR1 and CDR2 (germline): SGHAT, FQNNGV. V lost 3 bases and J lost 3; bases outside the gene matches: 14. The CDR3 is 19 amino acids. CDR3: CASSFSIYRGRVYTGELFF. The CDR3 DNA reads TGTGCCAGCAGCTTTTCCATATACAGGGGGCGCGTGTACACCGGGGAGCTGTTTTTT.

This clonotype was detected ten times or more. This chain connects TRBV5-1 to TRBJ1-1; the D is unclear. The CDR3 contains 14 residues. Germline loops: CDR1 SGHRS, CDR2 YFSETQ. Between the trimmed V and J ends, which lost 0 bases and 1 base, there was a span of 7 bases. CDR3 in amino acids: CASSLGPGNTEAFF. The CDR3 DNA follows: TGCGCCAGCAGCTTGGGTCCCGGGAACACTGAAGCTTTCTTT.

The table lists this clonotype with many counts. The chain joins TRBV12-3 or TRBV12-4 to TRBJ1-2; unclear D gene. This CDR3 contains 14 residues. With 5 bases removed from V and 3 bases from J, the gap between germline ends came to 13 bases. As DNA, the CDR3 is TGTGCCAGCAGTCCCTCGCCCTGGGACTATGGCTACACCTTC. This translates into CASSPSPWDYGYTF.